These 8 T cell receptor beta chains share one sample of origin, sequenced in a study of CD8 T cells in Susac syndrome. The authors reverse transcribed about 0.5 to 1 ug RNA with random hexamers. TCRdb reprocessed the immunoSEQ multiplex PCR reads via MiXCR and lists one record per CDR3 protein. The sample holds roughly 250,000 distinct CDR3 sequences, 90% to 96% seen once. Sequenced sample: CD4+ T cells from PBMCs. Every receptor here comes from a human donor with Susac syndrome.

The chain is built from TRBV7-6 and TRBJ1-1; D uncertain. V gave up 1 base and J gave up 1 base, with 7 bases separating them. The CDR3 runs to 14 residues. Germline values: CDR1 SGHVS, CDR2 FNYEAQ. Here the CDR3 reads CASSLEGPNTEAFF. CDR3 bases: TGTGCCAGCAGCTTAGAAGGGCCGAACACTGAAGCTTTCTTT.

The J gene is TRBJ2-5, the V gene TRBV20-1; 9 nucleotides line up with TRBD1. This CDR3 region has 14 residues. V lost 3 bases to trimming and J lost 2 bases; unmatched junction nucleotides: 4. Germline CDR1 reads DFQATT; CDR2 reads SNEGSKA (reference sequence). The CDR3 spells CSARVGQGQETQYF. The CDR3 DNA follows: TGCAGTGCTAGGGTGGGACAGGGTCAAGAGACCCAGTACTTC.

J is TRBJ2-3 and V is TRBV9; D possibly corresponds to TRBD2 (7 bases). Germline values: CDR1 SGDLS, CDR2 YYNGEE. This CDR3 has 17 amino acids. V lost 0 bases to trimming and J lost 0 bases, with 14 bases between them. CDR3 nucleotides: TGTGCCAGCAGCGTAGCTGTGGGGGGGCGCAGCACAGATACGCAGTATTTT. Its translation: CASSVAVGGRSTDTQYF.

The chain couples TRBV20-1 to TRBJ1-1, with 7 bases identical to TRBD1. V lost 6 bases, J lost 4 bases, and 8 bases stayed unmatched. Germline loops: CDR1 DFQATT, CDR2 SNEGSKA (reference sequence). The CDR3 runs 13 residues. The CDR3 sequence: CSANRQGITEAFF. The CDR3 nucleotides are TGCAGTGCAAACCGACAGGGAATCACTGAAGCTTTCTTT.

The J gene is TRBJ2-7, the V gene TRBV5-5; a weak D match, TRBD1 (5 bases). Per the germline V gene, CDR1 is SGHKS and CDR2 is YYEKEE (reference sequence). V lost 9 bases and J lost 5, with 24 bases in between. The CDR3 totals 15 residues. In nucleotides, the CDR3 is TGTGCCACCCGAAGGGGCGTAGGCGGTCGCGACGAGCAGTACTTC. This gives the protein CATRRGVGGRDEQYF. The variable domain in full, with the rest retrieved from reference TRBV5-5 and TRBJ2-7, is DAGVTQSPTHLIKTRGQQVTLRCSPISGHKSVSWYQQVLGQGPQFIFQYYEKEERGRGNFPDRFSARQFPNYSSELNVNALLLGDSALYLCATRRGVGGRDEQYFGPGTRLTVT.

The chain joins TRBV2 to TRBJ2-5; D gene ambiguous. V was shortened by 7 bases and J by 2 bases, with 5 bases between the two germline ends. The germline CDR1 and CDR2 sequences are SNHLY and FYNNEI. The CDR3 is 11 amino acids. The CDR3 coding sequence is TGTGCCAGCAAAGGGCAAGAGACCCAGTACTTC. It is translated as CASKGQETQYF.

This clonotype was seen only once. The chain uses TRBV7-9 and TRBJ2-7; perhaps TRBD2 as D (5 bases). Germline lookup yields CDR1 SEHNR and CDR2 FQNEAQ (reference sequence). The CDR3 covers 14 residues. The V end was cut by 8 bases, the J end by 0 bases, with 14 bases between. The CDR3 sequence is CASGIASSSYEQYF. The CDR3 nucleotides read TGTGCCAGCGGAATAGCGTCGAGCTCCTACGAGCAGTACTTC.

V and J are TRBV20-1 and TRBJ2-3, with 9 bases identical to TRBD2. The CDR3 runs to 15 residues. Germline values: CDR1 DFQATT, CDR2 SNEGSKA (reference sequence). The ends lost 6 bases at V and 0 bases at J; junction bases unmatched: 7. The CDR3 loop is CSATDLAGSTDTQYF. The CDR3, as DNA: TGCAGTGCCACTGACCTAGCGGGAAGCACAGATACGCAGTATTTT.